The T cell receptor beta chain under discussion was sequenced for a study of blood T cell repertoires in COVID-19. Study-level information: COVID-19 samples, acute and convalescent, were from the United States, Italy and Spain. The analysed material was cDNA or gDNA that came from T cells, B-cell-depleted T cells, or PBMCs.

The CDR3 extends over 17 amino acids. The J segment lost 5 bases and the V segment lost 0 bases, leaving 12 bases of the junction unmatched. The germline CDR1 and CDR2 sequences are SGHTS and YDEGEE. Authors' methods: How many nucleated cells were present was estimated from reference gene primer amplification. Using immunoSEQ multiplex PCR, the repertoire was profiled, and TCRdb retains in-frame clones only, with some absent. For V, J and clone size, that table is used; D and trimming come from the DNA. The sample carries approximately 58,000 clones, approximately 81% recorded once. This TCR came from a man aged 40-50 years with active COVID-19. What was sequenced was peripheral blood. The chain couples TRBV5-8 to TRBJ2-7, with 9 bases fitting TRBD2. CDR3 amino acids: CASSLGAAGGLPDEQYF. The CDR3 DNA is TGTGCCAGCAGCTTGGGGGCAGCGGGAGGACTCCCGGACGAGCAGTACTTC.